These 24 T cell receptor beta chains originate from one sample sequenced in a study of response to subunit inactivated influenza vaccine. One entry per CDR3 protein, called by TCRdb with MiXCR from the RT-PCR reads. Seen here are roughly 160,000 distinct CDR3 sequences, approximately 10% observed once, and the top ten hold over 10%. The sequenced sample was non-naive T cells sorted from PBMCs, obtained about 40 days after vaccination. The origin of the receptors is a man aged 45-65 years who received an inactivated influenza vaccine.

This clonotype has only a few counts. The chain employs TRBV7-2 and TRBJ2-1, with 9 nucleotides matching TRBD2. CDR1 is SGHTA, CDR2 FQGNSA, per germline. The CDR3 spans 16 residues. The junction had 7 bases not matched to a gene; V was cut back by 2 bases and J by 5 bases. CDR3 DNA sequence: TGTGCCAGCAGCTTAAGGGCGGGAGGGCAGAACAATGAGCAGTTCTTC. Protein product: CASSLRAGGQNNEQFF.

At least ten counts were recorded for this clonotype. The CDR3 DNA reads as TGCGCCAGCAGCGGGAGGGGGAACTACGAGCAGTACTTC. Translating it yields CASSGRGNYEQYF. V usage is TRBV5-1 and J usage is TRBJ2-7; tentatively, D is TRBD2 (7 bases). Trimming removed 4 bases at V and 3 bases at J, with 11 bases between. The CDR3 has 13 residues. Germline-derived CDR1 and CDR2 are SGHRS and YFSETQ.

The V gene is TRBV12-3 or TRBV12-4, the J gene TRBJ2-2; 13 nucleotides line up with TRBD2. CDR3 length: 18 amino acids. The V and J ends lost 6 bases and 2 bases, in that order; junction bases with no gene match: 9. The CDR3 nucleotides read TGTGCCAGCAGGGAACTAGCGGGGGGGGCTTTTAACACCGGGGAGCTGTTTTTT. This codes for CASRELAGGAFNTGELFF.

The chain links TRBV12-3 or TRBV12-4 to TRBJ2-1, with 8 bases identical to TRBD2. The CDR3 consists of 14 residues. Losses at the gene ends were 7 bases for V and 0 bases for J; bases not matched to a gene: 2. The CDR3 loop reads CASKRGSSYNEQFF. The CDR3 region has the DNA TGTGCCAGCAAGCGGGGGTCCTCCTACAATGAGCAGTTCTTC.

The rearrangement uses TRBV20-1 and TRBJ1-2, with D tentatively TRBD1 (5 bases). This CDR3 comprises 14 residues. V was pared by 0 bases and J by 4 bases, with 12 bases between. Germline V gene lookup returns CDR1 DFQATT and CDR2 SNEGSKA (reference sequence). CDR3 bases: TGCAGTGCTAGAGACCAGGGTATCCCCTATGGCTACACCTTC. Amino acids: CSARDQGIPYGYTF.

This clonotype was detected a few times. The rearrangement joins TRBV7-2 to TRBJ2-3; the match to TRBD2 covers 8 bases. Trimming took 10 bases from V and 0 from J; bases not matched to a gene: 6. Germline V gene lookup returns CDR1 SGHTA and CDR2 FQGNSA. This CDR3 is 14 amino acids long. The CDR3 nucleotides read TGTGCCACCCGACTAGCGTCTAGCACAGATACGCAGTATTTT. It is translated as CATRLASSTDTQYF. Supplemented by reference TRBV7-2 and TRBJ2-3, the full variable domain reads GAGVSQSPSNKVTEKGKDVELRCDPISGHTALYWYRQSLGQGLEFLIYFQGNSAPDKSGLPSDRFSAERTGGSVSTLTIQRTQQEDSAVYLCATRLASSTDTQYFGPGTRLTVL.

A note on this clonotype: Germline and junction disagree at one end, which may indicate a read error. The CDR3 here is CASSLVSTTDMQYF. The CDR3 bases are TGTGCCAGCAGCTTGGTCAGCACCACAGATATGCAGTATTTT. This chain joins TRBV5-5 and TRBJ2-3; D remains ambiguous. Germline V gives CDR1 SGHKS, CDR2 YYEKEE (reference sequence). The CDR3 is 14 amino acids.

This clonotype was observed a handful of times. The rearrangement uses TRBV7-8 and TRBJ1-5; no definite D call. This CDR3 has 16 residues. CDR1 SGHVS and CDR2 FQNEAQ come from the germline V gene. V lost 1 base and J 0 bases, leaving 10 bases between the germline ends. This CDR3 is CASSLEVAVSNQPQHF. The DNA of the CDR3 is TGTGCCAGCAGCTTAGAGGTCGCTGTTAGCAATCAGCCCCAGCATTTT.

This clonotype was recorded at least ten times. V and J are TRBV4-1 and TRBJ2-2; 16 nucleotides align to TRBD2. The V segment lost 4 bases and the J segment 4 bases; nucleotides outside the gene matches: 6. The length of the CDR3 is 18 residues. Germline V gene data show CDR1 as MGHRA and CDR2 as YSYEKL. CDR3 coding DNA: TGCGCCAGCAGCCGGGGACTAGCGGGGGGGCCAAGCACCGGGGAGCTGTTTTTT. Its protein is CASSRGLAGGPSTGELFF.

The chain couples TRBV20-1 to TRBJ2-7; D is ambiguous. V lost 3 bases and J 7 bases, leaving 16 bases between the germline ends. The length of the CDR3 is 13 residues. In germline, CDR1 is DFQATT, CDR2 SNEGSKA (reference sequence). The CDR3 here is CSASLAGPREQYF. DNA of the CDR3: TGCAGTGCTAGTCTTGCAGGACCTAGGGAGCAGTACTTC.

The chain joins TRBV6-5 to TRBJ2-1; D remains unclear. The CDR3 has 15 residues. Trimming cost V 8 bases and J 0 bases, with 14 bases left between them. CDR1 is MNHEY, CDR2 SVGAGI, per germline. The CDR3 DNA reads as TGTGCCAGCCGTTTCTGGCGCAGCTCCTACAATGAGCAGTTCTTC. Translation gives CASRFWRSSYNEQFF.

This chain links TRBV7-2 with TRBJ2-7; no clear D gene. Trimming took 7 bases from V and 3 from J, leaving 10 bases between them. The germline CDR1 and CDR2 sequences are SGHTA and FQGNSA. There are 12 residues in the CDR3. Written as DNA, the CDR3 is TGTGCCAGCAACCTTGACGGCTACGAGCAGTACTTC. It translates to CASNLDGYEQYF.

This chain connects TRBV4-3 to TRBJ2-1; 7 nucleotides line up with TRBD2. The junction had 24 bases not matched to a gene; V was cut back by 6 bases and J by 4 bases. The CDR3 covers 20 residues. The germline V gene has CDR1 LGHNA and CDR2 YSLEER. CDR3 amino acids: CASSSRGLVGGRIAYNEQFF. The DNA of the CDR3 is TGCGCCAGCAGTTCGCGAGGGTTGGTTGGCGGGAGAATAGCGTACAATGAGCAGTTCTTC.

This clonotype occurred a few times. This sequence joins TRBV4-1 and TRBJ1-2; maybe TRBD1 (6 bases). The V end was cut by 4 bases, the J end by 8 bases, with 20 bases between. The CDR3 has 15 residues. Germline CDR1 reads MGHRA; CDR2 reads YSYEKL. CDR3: CASSLNREPLYGYTF. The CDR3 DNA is TGCGCCAGCAGCCTTAACAGGGAGCCCCTGTACGGCTACACCTTC.

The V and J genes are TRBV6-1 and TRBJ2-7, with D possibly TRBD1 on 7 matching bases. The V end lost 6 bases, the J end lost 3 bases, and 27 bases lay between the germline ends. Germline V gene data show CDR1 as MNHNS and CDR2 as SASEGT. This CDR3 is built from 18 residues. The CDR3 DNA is TGTGCCAGCAGAGGACAGGTAGCCTTAGCGGCAGAACTCTACGAGCAGTACTTC. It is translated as CASRGQVALAAELYEQYF.

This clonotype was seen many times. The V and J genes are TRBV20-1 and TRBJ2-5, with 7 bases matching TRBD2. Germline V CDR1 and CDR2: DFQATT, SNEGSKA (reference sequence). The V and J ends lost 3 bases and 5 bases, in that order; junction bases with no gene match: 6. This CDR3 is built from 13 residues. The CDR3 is CSASHRGDETQYF. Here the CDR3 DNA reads TGCAGTGCTAGCCATCGGGGGGATGAGACCCAGTACTTC.

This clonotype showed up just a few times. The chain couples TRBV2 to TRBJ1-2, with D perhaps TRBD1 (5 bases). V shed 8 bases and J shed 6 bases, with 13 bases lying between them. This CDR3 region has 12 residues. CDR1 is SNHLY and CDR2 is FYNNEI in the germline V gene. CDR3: CASEGPGHGYTF. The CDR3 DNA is TGTGCCAGCGAGGGACCCGGGCATGGCTACACCTTC.

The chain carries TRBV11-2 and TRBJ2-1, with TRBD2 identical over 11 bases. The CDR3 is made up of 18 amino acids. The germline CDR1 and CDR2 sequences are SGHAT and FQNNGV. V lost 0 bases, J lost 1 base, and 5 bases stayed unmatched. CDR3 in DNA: TGTGCCAGCAGCTTAGAGCCGATAGCGGGAGGGTCCTACAATGAGCAGTTCTTC. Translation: CASSLEPIAGGSYNEQFF.

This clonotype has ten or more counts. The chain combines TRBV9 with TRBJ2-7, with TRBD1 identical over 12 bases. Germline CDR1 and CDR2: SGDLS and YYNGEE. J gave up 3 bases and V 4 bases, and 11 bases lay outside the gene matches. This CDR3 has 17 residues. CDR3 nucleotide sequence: TGTGCCAGCAGCCCCCGCCTCGGGACAGGGGGCAACTACGAGCAGTACTTC. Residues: CASSPRLGTGGNYEQYF.

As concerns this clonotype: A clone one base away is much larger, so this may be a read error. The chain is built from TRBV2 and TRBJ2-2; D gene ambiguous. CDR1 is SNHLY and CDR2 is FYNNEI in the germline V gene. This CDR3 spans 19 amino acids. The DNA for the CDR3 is TGTACCAGCAGTTTAGTCTTAGTTTGGTCCGGCCCGAACACCGGGGAGCTGTTTTTT. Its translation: CTSSLVLVWSGPNTGELFF.

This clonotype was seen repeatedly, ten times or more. CDR3 residues: CASSYWGVGTGELFF. In DNA, the CDR3 is TGTGCCAGCAGTTACTGGGGAGTGGGCACCGGGGAGCTGTTTTTT. The chain uses TRBV6-5 and TRBJ2-2; D perhaps matches TRBD2 (5 bases). The CDR3 contains 15 residues. Trimming pared 1 base from V and 4 bases from J, leaving 10 bases between. CDR1 and CDR2 from the germline V gene are MNHEY and SVGAGI.

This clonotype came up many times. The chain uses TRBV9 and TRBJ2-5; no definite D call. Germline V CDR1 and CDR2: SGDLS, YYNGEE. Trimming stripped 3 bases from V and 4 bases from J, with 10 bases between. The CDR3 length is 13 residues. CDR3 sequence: CASSAEWGETQYF. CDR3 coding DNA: TGTGCCAGCAGCGCGGAGTGGGGAGAGACCCAGTACTTC.

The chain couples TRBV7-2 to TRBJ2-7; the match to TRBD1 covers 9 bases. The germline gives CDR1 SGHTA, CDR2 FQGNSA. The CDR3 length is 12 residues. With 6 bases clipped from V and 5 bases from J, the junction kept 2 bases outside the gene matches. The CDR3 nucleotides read TGTGCCAGCAGAGGACAGGGGAACGAGCAGTACTTC. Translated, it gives CASRGQGNEQYF. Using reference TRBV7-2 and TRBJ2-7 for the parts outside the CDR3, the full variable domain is GAGVSQSPSNKVTEKGKDVELRCDPISGHTALYWYRQSLGQGLEFLIYFQGNSAPDKSGLPSDRFSAERTGGSVSTLTIQRTQQEDSAVYLCASRGQGNEQYFGPGTRLTVT.

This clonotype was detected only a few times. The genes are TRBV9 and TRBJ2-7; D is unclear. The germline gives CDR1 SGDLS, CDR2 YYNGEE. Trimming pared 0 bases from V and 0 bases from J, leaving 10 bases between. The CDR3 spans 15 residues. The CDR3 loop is CASSVAVESSYEQYF. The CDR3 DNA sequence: TGTGCCAGCAGCGTAGCTGTGGAGAGCTCCTACGAGCAGTACTTC.